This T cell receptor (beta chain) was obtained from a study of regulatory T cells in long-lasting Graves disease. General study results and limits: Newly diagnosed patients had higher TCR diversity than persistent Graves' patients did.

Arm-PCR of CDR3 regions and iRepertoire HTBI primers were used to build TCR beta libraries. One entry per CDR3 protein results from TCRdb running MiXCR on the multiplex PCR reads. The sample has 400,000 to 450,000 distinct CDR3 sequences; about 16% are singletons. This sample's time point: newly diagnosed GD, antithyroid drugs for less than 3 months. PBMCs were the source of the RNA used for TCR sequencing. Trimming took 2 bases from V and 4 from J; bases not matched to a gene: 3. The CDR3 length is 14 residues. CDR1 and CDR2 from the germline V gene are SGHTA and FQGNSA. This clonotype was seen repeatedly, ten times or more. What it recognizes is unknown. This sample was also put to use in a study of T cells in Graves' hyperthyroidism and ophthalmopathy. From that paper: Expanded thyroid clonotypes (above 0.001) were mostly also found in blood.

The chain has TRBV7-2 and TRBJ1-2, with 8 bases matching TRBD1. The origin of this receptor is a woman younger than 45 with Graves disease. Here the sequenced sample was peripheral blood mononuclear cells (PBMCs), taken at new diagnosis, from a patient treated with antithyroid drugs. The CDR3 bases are TGTGCCAGCAGCTTACCGGGACAGGTCTATGGCTACACCTTC. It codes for CASSLPGQVYGYTF.